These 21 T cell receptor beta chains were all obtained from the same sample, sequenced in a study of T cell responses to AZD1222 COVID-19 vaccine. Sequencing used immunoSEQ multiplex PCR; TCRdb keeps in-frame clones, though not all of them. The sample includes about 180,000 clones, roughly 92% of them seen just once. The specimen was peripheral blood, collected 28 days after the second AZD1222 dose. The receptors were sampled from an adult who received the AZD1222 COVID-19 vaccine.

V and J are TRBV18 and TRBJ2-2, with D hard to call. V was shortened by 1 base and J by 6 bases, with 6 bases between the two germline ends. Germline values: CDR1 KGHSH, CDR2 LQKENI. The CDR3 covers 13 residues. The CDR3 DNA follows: TGTGCCAGCTCACCACAGGTTTCCGGGGAGCTGTTTTTT. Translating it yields CASSPQVSGELFF.

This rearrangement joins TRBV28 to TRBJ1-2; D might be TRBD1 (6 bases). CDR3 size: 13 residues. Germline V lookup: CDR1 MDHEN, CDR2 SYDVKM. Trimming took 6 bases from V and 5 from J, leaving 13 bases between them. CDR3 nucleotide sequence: TGTGCCAGCAGACCCTCAGGGGATTATGGCTACACCTTC. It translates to CASRPSGDYGYTF.

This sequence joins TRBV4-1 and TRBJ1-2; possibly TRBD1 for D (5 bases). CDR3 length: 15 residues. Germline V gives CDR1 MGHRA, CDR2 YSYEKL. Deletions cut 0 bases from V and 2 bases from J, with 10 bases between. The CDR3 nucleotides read TGCGCCAGCAGCCAAGATGGGAGGGGCAACTATGGCTACACCTTC. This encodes CASSQDGRGNYGYTF.

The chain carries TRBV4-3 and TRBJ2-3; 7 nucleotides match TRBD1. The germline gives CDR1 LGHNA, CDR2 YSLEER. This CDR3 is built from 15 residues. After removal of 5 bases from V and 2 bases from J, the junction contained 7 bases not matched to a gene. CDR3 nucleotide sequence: TGCGCCAGCAGCAAGGACAGGCCTTACACAGATACGCAGTATTTT. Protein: CASSKDRPYTDTQYF.

The DNA of the CDR3 is TGTGCCAGCAGTGACGTTGGAGGCAATCAGCCCCAGCATTTT. It specifies CASSDVGGNQPQHF. The rearrangement joins TRBV28 to TRBJ1-5; D uncertain. The CDR3 runs to 14 residues. Germline CDR1 reads MDHEN; CDR2 reads SYDVKM. The V gene lost 5 bases and the J gene lost 2 bases, with 10 bases spanning the gap.

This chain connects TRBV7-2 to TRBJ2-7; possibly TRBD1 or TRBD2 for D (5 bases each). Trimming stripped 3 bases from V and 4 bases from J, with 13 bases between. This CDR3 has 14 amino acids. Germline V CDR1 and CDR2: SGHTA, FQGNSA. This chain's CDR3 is CASSFCRECYEQYF. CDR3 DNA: TGTGCCAGCAGCTTTTGCAGGGAGTGTTACGAGCAGTACTTC. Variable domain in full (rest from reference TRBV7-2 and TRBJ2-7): GAGVSQSPSNKVTEKGKDVELRCDPISGHTALYWYRQSLGQGLEFLIYFQGNSAPDKSGLPSDRFSAERTGGSVSTLTIQRTQQEDSAVYLCASSFCRECYEQYFGPGTRLTVT.

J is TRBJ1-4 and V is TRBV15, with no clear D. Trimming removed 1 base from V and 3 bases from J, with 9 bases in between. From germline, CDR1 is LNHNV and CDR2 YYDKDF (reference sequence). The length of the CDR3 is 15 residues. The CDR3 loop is CATSRGEGPNEKLFF. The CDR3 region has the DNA TGTGCCACCAGCAGAGGAGAGGGCCCTAATGAAAAACTGTTTTTT.

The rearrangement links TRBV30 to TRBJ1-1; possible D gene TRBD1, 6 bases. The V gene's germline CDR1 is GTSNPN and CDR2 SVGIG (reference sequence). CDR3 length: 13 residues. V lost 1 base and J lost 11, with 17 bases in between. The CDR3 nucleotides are TGTGCCTGGAGTGCCTCGGGGGGCGATTCGGCTTTCTTT. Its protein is CAWSASGGDSAFF. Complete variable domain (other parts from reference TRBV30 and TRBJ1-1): SQTIHQWPATLVQPVGSPLSLECTVEGTSNPNLYWYRQAAGRGLQLLFYSVGIGQISSEVPQNLSASRPQDRQFILSSKKLLLSDSGFYLCAWSASGGDSAFFGQGTRLTVV.

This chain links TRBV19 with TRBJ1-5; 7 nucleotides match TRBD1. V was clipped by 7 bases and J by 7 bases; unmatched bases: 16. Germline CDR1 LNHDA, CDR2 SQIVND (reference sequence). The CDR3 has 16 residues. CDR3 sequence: CASKVEGARRGQPQHF. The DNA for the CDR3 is TGTGCCAGTAAGGTTGAGGGGGCAAGGCGCGGGCAGCCCCAGCATTTT.

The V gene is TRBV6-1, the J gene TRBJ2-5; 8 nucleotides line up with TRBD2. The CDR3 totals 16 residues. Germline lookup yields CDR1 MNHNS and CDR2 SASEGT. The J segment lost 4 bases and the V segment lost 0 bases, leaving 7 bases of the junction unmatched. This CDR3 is CASSEAWLAGVETQYF. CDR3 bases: TGTGCCAGCAGTGAAGCGTGGCTAGCGGGTGTAGAGACCCAGTACTTC.

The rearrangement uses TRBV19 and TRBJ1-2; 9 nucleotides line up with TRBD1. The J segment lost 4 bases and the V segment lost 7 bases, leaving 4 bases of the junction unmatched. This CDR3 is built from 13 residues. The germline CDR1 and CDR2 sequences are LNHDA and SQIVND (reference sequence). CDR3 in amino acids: CASTRDRAYGYTF. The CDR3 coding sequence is TGTGCCAGTACCCGGGACAGGGCCTATGGCTACACCTTC.

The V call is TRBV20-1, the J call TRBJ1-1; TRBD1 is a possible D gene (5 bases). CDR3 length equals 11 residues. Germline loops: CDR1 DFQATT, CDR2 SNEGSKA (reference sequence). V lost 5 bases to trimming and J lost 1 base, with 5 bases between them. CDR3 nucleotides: TGCAGTGCTGGGGGGAACACTGAAGCTTTCTTT. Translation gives CSAGGNTEAFF.

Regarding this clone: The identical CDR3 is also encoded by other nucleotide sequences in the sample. CDR3 DNA: TGTGCCAGTAGGACAGGGGGAACTGAAGCTTTCTTT. It is translated as CASRTGGTEAFF. The chain carries TRBV19 and TRBJ1-1; 9 nucleotides line up with TRBD1. V dropped 6 bases and J dropped 5; count of bases not matched to a gene: 1. In germline, CDR1 is LNHDA, CDR2 SQIVND (reference sequence). This CDR3 contains 12 residues.

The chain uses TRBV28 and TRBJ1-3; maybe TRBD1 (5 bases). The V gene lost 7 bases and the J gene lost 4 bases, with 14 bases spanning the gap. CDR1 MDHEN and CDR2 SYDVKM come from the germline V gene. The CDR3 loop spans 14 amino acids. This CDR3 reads CASTVRDGGNTIYF. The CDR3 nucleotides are TGTGCCAGCACAGTGAGGGACGGAGGAAACACCATATATTTT.

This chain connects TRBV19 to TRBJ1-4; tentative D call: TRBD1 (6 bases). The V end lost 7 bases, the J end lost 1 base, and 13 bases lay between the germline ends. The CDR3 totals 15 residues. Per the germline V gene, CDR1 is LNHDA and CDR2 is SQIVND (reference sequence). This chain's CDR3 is CASKGTGKTNEKLFF. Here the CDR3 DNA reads TGTGCCAGTAAGGGCACAGGGAAAACTAATGAAAAACTGTTTTTT.

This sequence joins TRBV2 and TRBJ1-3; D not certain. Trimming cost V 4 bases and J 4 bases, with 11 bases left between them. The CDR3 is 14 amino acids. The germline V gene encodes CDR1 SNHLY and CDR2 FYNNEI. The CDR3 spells CASSVSQGGNTIYF. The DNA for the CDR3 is TGTGCCAGCAGTGTAAGCCAAGGAGGAAACACCATATATTTT.

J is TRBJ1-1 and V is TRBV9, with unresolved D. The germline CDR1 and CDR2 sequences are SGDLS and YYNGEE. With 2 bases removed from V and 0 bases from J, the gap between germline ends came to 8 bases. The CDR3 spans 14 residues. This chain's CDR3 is CASSVRGMNTEAFF. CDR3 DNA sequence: TGTGCCAGCAGCGTTAGAGGAATGAACACTGAAGCTTTCTTT.

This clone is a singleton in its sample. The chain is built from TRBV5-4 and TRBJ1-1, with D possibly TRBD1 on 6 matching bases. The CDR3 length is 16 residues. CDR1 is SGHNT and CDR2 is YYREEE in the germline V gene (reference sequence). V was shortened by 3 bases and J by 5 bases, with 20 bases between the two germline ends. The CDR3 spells CASSWGPAGVETEAFF. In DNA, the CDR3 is TGTGCCAGCAGCTGGGGGCCGGCGGGGGTGGAGACTGAAGCTTTCTTT.

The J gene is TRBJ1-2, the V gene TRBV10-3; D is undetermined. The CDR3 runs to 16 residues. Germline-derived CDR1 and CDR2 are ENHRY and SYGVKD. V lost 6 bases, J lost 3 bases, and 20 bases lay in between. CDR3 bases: TGTGCCATCAGAGTTCACTGGGGAGACTCCTACTATGGCTACACCTTC. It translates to CAIRVHWGDSYYGYTF.

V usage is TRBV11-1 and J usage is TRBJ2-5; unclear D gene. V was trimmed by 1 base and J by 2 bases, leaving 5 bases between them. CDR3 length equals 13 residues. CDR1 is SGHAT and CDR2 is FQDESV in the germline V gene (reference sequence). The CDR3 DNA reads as TGTGCCAGCAGCTTAGGCTTACAAGAGACCCAGTACTTC. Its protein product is CASSLGLQETQYF.

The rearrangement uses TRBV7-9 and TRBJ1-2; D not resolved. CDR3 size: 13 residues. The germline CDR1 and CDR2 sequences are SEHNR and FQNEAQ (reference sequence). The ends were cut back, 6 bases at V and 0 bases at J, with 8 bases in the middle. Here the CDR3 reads CASRGGANYGYTF. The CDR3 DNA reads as TGTGCCAGCAGGGGTGGAGCTAACTATGGCTACACCTTC.